These 4 T cell receptor beta chains were sequenced from one sample in a study of blood T cell repertoires in COVID-19. Assay: immunoSEQ multiplex PCR; the TCRdb copy retains only in-frame clones and omits some. The repertoire includes about 130,000 clones, more than 75% of them detected once, and about 2% sits in the top ten. Input material: peripheral blood. These receptors were taken from a man aged 65 to 85 with active COVID-19.

The chain has TRBV6-5 and TRBJ2-7, with TRBD1 matching over 7 bases. The CDR3 is made up of 14 amino acids. Germline-derived CDR1 and CDR2 are MNHEY and SVGAGI. V shed 6 bases, J shed 2 bases, and the junction held 7 bases outside the gene matches. The CDR3: CASSGQVPAYEQYF. The CDR3 region has the DNA TGTGCCAGCAGCGGACAGGTTCCCGCCTACGAGCAGTACTTC.

CDR3 amino acids: CASSLPSTGRSYEQYF. For the CDR3, the DNA is TGTGCCAGCAGCTTACCCTCGACAGGGAGATCCTACGAGCAGTACTTC. The V and J genes are TRBV7-9 and TRBJ2-7; TRBD1 agrees at 7 bases. V lost 2 bases and J lost 1; bases outside the gene matches: 8. The length of the CDR3 is 16 residues. Germline assignment: CDR1 SEHNR and CDR2 FQNEAQ (reference sequence). Full variable domain (outside the CDR3, taken from reference TRBV7-9 and TRBJ2-7): DTGVSQNPRHKITKRGQNVTFRCDPISEHNRLYWYRQTLGQGPEFLTYFQNEAQLEKSRLLSDRFSAERPKGSFSTLEIQRTEQGDSAMYLCASSLPSTGRSYEQYFGPGTRLTVT.

This chain's CDR3 is CASRRGQGRYEQYF. The DNA for the CDR3 is TGTGCCAGCAGGCGGGGACAGGGGCGTTACGAGCAGTACTTC. V usage is TRBV6-5 and J usage is TRBJ2-7; 10 bases agree with TRBD1. This CDR3 has 14 residues. Germline CDR1 reads MNHEY; CDR2 reads SVGAGI. Germline trimming cut 6 bases from V and 4 bases from J; bases unmatched to any gene: 6.

This CDR3 reads CASSDRTASSGANVLTF. The CDR3 region has the DNA TGTGCCAGCAGTGATAGGACAGCCAGCTCTGGGGCCAACGTCCTGACTTTC. The chain is built from TRBV6-1 and TRBJ2-6; possible D gene TRBD1, 6 bases. This CDR3 spans 17 amino acids. CDR1 and CDR2 (germline): MNHNS, SASEGT. The V and J ends lost 3 bases and 0 bases respectively, with 12 bases between them.